Reported below is one T cell receptor (beta chain). This sample was included in a study of OX40 agonist ivuxolimab in advanced cancers. Libraries were prepared by immunoSEQ multiplex PCR; TCRdb keeps only in-frame clonotypes and omits some of them. The sample gives over 70,000 clones, roughly 89% of which show up once; less than 0.2% is in the top ten. From germline, CDR1 is MNHEY and CDR2 SMNVEV (reference sequence). V lost 6 bases and J lost 3; bases outside the gene matches: 9. This CDR3 comprises 16 residues. The source is an adult with an advanced solid tumor such as melanoma, head and neck, liver or kidney cancer. This chain joins TRBV27 and TRBJ2-7; 12 bases agree with TRBD1. The material was CD4+ or CD8+ T cells sorted from blood, obtained in a trial of the OX40 agonist ivuxolimab. The CDR3 reads CASSPKGQGAIYEQYF. The CDR3 DNA reads as TGTGCCAGCAGCCCCAAGGGACAGGGGGCGATCTACGAGCAGTACTTC.